This note documents a single TCR beta chain sequence. Its specificity is unknown. The CDR3 runs 17 residues. The trim removed 0 bases at V and 3 bases at J, leaving 5 bases unmatched. Germline CDR1 reads KGHSH; CDR2 reads LQKENI. This record belongs to a study of cytomegalovirus exposure and HLA in healthy donors. Study summary: Most donors, roughly 82% of a few hundred genotyped, fell in the Caucasian-associated ancestry cluster. Overall study results and limits: The listing of 150 to 200 TCR beta chains classed them as cytomegalovirus-associated. One variant, a missense change in DCLRE1C, was linked in a later analysis to TCR beta V- and J-gene trimming. Sequencing depth roughly uniform across donors was assumed in presence/absence analyses.

Use of 60 Vbeta and 13 Jbeta primers characterized the PCR. Sequencing was performed with immunoSEQ multiplex PCR; in TCRdb, only in-frame clones are kept and a portion is missing. Here the sample spans about 100,000 clones, 65% to 80% being singletons. The sample taken for sequencing was PBMCs. The J gene is TRBJ2-1, the V gene TRBV18; TRBD2 aligns across 10 bases. The sequence was obtained from a middle-aged man in good health and CMV-seropositive. As DNA, the CDR3 is TGTGCCAGCTCACCACCGCTAGCGGGGGACCTCTACAATGAGCAGTTCTTC. It translates to CASSPPLAGDLYNEQFF. Full variable domain (outside the CDR3, taken from reference TRBV18 and TRBJ2-1): NAGVMQNPRHLVRRRGQEARLRCSPMKGHSHVYWYRQLPEEGLKFMVYLQKENIIDESGMPKERFSAEFPKEGPSILRIQQVVRGDSAAYFCASSPPLAGDLYNEQFFGPGTRLTVL.